The TCR beta chain under discussion was sequenced for a study of T cell repertoires in cytomegalovirus infection. Study information: HLA-B-restricted CMV epitopes that are well studied were used alongside recently identified HLA-C-restricted ones. TCR beta signatures that were public indicated CMV infection and matching HLA type. Study results and limitations: Public TCR beta family frequency separated CMV-and-HLA carriers, including in an independent cohort.

TCRdb re-called the reads with MiXCR, one entry per CDR3 protein. The sample gives about 85,000 distinct CDR3 sequences, 45% to 50% of which show up once; 80% to 95% is in the top ten. Points on this clonotype: Its antigen is still unknown.

V shed 5 bases and J 3 bases; nucleotides not matched to a gene: 3. CDR3 length: 15 amino acids. Germline lookup yields CDR1 SGHTA and CDR2 FQGTGA. Sequenced here: CD8+ T cells from cultured PBMCs, sampled from culture after CMV antigen stimulation. The receptor was isolated from a human donor in good health (CMV status not recorded). Some clones in this sample may be carry-over from other donors' samples. The chain has TRBV7-3 and TRBJ2-5; 13 nucleotides agree with TRBD2. The CDR3 DNA follows: TGTGCCAGCAGCCCGGGACTAGCGGGGAAAGAGACCCAGTACTTC. Translated, it gives CASSPGLAGKETQYF.